The 4 T cell receptor beta chains presented below share a single source sample, sequenced in a study of CD8+CD57+ T cells in acquired aplastic anemia. Genomic DNA served as template for TCR beta VDJ and CDR3 profiling. A single record per CDR3 protein comes from TCRdb applying MiXCR to the reads. The table lists approximately 250,000 distinct CDR3 sequences, roughly 82% of them singletons. Patients selected for sequencing had displayed CD8+CD57+ cell expansion by flow cytometry. Input material: sorted CD4+, CD8+, or CD8+CD57+ T cells (not recorded which) from PBMCs. These receptors came from a human donor with aplastic anemia.

A remark on this clonotype: One junction end does not reproduce the germline sequence, and a read error may be involved. The chain combines TRBV2 with TRBJ2-1; either TRBD1 or TRBD2 may fit D (6 bases each). The CDR3 contains 16 residues. Germline V CDR1 and CDR2: SNHLY, FYNNEI. The CDR3 loop reads CASSEGGGAGTDALFF. In nucleotides, the CDR3 is TGTGCCAGCAGTGAGGGGGGCGGAGCGGGCACGGATGCGTTGTTTTTC.

This clonotype was seen once. The V call is TRBV7-3, the J call TRBJ2-1, with D perhaps matching TRBD2 (7 bases). The better agreement between TRBJ2-7 and the DNA end casts doubt on the J call. There are 14 residues in the CDR3. CDR1 is SGHTA, CDR2 FQGTGA, per germline. The CDR3 DNA follows: TGTGCCACCAGGACGAGGGGGAGGGACCACGAGCAGTACTTC. Protein: CATRTRGRDHEQYF.

The chain is built from TRBV25-1 and TRBJ1-2; maybe TRBD1 (6 bases). The CDR3 extends over 14 amino acids. V dropped 2 bases and J dropped 2 bases, with 9 bases sitting between them. The germline V gene encodes CDR1 MGHDK and CDR2 SYGVNS. CDR3 DNA sequence: TGTGCCAGCAGTGAACAGGGGTTGAACTATGGCTACACCTTC. It is translated as CASSEQGLNYGYTF.

V gene TRBV7-9 combines with J gene TRBJ2-7; D may be TRBD2 (6 bases). This CDR3 contains 13 residues. Germline V gives CDR1 SEHNR, CDR2 FQNEAQ (reference sequence). The CDR3 loop is CASSFLGGGENDV. The CDR3 nucleotides read TGCGCCAGCAGCTTTCTTGGAGGCGGGGAGAACGACGTC.